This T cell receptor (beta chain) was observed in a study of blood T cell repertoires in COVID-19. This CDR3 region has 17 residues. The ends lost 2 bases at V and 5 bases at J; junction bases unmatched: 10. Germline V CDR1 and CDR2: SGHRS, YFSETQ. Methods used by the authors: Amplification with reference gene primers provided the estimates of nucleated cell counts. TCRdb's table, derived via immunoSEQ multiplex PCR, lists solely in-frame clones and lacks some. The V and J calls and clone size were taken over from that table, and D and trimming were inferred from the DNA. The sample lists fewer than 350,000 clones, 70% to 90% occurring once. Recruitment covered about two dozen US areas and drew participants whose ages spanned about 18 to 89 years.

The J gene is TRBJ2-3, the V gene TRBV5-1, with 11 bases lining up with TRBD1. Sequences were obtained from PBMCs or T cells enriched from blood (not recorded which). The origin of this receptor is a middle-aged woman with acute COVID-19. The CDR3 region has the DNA TGCGCCAGCAGCTTCACAGGGGACAGGGGGAGAGGAGATACGCAGTATTTT. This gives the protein CASSFTGDRGRGDTQYF.